Shown below are 2 T cell receptor beta chains from a single sample sequenced in a study of T cell responses to AZD1222 COVID-19 vaccine. Using immunoSEQ multiplex PCR, the repertoire was profiled, and TCRdb retains in-frame clones only, with some absent. The sample carries more than 80,000 clones, approximately 83% recorded once. The sample in question was peripheral blood, obtained 28 days after the second AZD1222 dose. These receptors came from an adult who received the AZD1222 COVID-19 vaccine.

The J gene is TRBJ2-1, the V gene TRBV19; possibly TRBD1 or TRBD2 for D (5 bases each). The V end was cut by 4 bases, the J end by 7 bases, with 17 bases between. This CDR3 contains 15 residues. Per germline, CDR1 LNHDA and CDR2 SQIVND (reference sequence). CDR3 sequence: CASSTPPGRGNEQFF. DNA for the CDR3: TGTGCCAGTAGTACCCCTCCGGGACGGGGTAATGAGCAGTTCTTC.

The rearrangement links TRBV6-2 or TRBV6-3 to TRBJ1-1; D gene uncertain. V shed 5 bases and J shed 6 bases, with 7 bases lying between them. CDR1 and CDR2 (germline): MNHEY, SVGEGT. The CDR3 covers 11 residues. The CDR3 here is CASSGWPEAFF. The CDR3 DNA is TGTGCCAGCAGTGGTTGGCCTGAAGCTTTCTTT.